This T cell receptor (beta chain) was documented in a study of regulatory T cells in long-lasting Graves disease (dated by TCRdb to 2020 to 2023). Study-level background: To count as having persistent Graves' disease, a patient had to have received antithyroid drug treatment for over 5 years with TSH receptor autoantibodies remaining persistently positive. Peripheral blood TCR sequencing and RNA sequencing compared persistent Graves' disease patients with newly diagnosed Graves' disease patients. The study was conducted in China and was registered as a clinical trial. A total of about 33 samples were covered by TCR sequencing, comprising about 13 persistent and around 20 newly diagnosed Graves' disease patients. In the clinical cohort, patients with persistent Graves' disease had used antithyroid drugs for an average of approximately eleven years.

To note about this clonotype: Its target antigen remains unknown. Nothing much larger sits one base from this clone, and base qualities are not available.

What this sample's time point label stands for: persistent/refractory GD, antithyroid drugs over 5 years with positive TRAb. For both TCR sequencing and RNA sequencing, RNA was extracted from PBMCs using TRIzol. The diagnosis of Graves' disease followed American Thyroid Association guidelines. Patients were recruited from an endocrinology department in Xi'an, China. Each patient gave around 9.2 milliliters of peripheral blood, collected in an EDTA anticoagulant tube. PBMCs were isolated by Ficoll Paque Plus density gradient separation without further T cell sorting. RNA quality was checked with an Agilent 2100 Bioanalyzer and agarose gel, and concentration with a NanoDrop 2000. The library was made by multiplex PCR. TCRdb shows the sequencer as Illumina HiSeq 4000. iRepertoire HTBI primers and Arm-PCR amplification of CDR3 regions were used to construct TCR beta libraries. Before sequencing, the PCR products went through gel purification. In the authors' own workflow: A total of fewer than 80 TRBV and approximately 13 TRBJ segments were identified across samples and were used for gene usage analysis of CDR3 amino acid clonotypes. Filtered high-quality paired reads were merged into contigs using COPE and FqMerger. BLAST was used to align contigs to IMGT TRBV, TRBD and TRBJ reference genes, and CDR3 was defined according to IMGT. Any clonotype with a frequency above 0.1% was classified as a highly expanded clone. Shannon entropy was used to measure repertoire diversity, and the Gini coefficient was used to measure V-J evenness. Public clonotypes were defined as clonotypes shared by more than one individual. TCRdb reprocessing: public reads trimmed at Q25 with fastp, clones called with MiXCR, in-frame beta chains kept. Rows are combined by CDR3 protein, so each entry shows the most common genes and DNA. These V and J calls are TCRdb output, not the study's own analysis. For this sample there are roughly 700,000 distinct CDR3 sequences; 25% to 30% appear just once. The top ten constitute about two fifths of the sample.

Between the V and J ends, shortened by 3 bases and 3 bases respectively, the junction contains 6 bases. Reading the germline V gene gives CDR1 KGHSH and CDR2 LQKENI. There are 12 amino acids in the CDR3, from cysteine to phenylalanine inclusive. The retained sequence is limited to the CDR3, 36 bases, with the frame set at the first base. Results the study describes overall, beyond this receptor: Only the TCR beta chain was sequenced and analyzed. Peripheral blood alone was examined, since thyroid tissue, which constituted the primary lesion, could not be accessed. The authors acknowledged the small sample size as a limitation that may reduce accuracy. Preferential use of TRBV28, TRBJ1-2 and TRBJ2-5 was observed in persistent disease, whereas TRBV20-1 and TRBJ2-1 were favored in newly diagnosed disease. Compared with newly diagnosed patients, patients with persistent Graves' disease had lower TCR Shannon entropy and fewer highly expanded clones, which suggests clonal expansion. A larger number of public clonotypes was shared among persistent patients (around 2,500) than among newly diagnosed patients (roughly 970).

The rearrangement joined TRBV18 to TRBJ2-7, with an unclear D gene assignment. The receptor's source is a female donor with Graves disease. Sequenced material: peripheral blood mononuclear cells (PBMCs), taken when the disease was refractory, from a patient treated with antithyroid drugs. Here is the DNA: TGTGCCAGCTCACCGACCCTCTACGAGCAGTACTTC. The encoded protein is CASSPTLYEQYF.